The next 6 T cell receptor beta chains were all read from a single sample in a study of technical replicates of blood from several donors. Clones were read by immunoSEQ multiplex PCR, and TCRdb kept only the in-frame ones, dropping some. The sample holds approximately 75,000 clones, 95% to 97% seen once. The sequencing sample was made of T cells isolated from PBMCs. The receptors were gathered from a human donor in good health.

The chain links TRBV5-1 to TRBJ2-1, with TRBD1 matching 7 bases. Per the germline V gene, CDR1 is SGHRS and CDR2 is YFSETQ. This CDR3 is 15 amino acids long. After removal of 4 bases from V and 6 bases from J, the junction contained 10 bases not matched to a gene. Written as DNA, the CDR3 is TGCGCCAGCAGCCAACAGGGGTATAGTGCCAATGAGCAGTTCTTC. Amino acid sequence: CASSQQGYSANEQFF.

The rearrangement links TRBV25-1 to TRBJ2-7; D not resolved. Trimming shortened V by 5 bases and J by 3 bases, and 5 bases separated the two germline ends. The length of the CDR3 is 11 residues. Germline-derived CDR1 and CDR2 are MGHDK and SYGVNS. CDR3 nucleotides: TGTGCCAGCAGTTTTTACTACGAGCAGTACTTC. Translation gives CASSFYYEQYF.

The chain employs TRBV14 and TRBJ2-2; 9 bases line up with TRBD1. The V gene end was trimmed by 5 bases and the J gene end by 7 bases; junction bases not matched to a gene: 8. The germline CDR1 and CDR2 sequences are SGHDN and FVKESK. This CDR3 has 15 amino acids. CDR3 loop: CASSVQGAIGGELFF. CDR3 bases: TGTGCCAGCAGCGTACAGGGGGCGATTGGCGGGGAGCTGTTTTTT. Based on the CDR3 plus reference TRBV14 and TRBJ2-2, the full variable domain is EAGVTQFPSHSVIEKGQTVTLRCDPISGHDNLYWYRRVMGKEIKFLLHFVKESKQDESGMPNNRFLAERTGGTYSTLKVQPAELEDSGVYFCASSVQGAIGGELFFGEGSRLTVL.

The chain carries TRBV5-1 and TRBJ2-1, with D possibly TRBD1 on 5 matching bases. V was pared by 4 bases and J by 7 bases, with 9 bases between. The CDR3 covers 12 residues. Looked up from germline, CDR1 is SGHRS and CDR2 is YFSETQ. The CDR3 nucleotides read TGCGCCAGCAGCGTAGGGGTAAATGAGCAGTTCTTC. It encodes CASSVGVNEQFF.

The V gene is TRBV5-1, the J gene TRBJ1-2; the D is unclear. Germline CDR1 is SGHRS and CDR2 is YFSETQ. Deletions cut 4 bases from V and 5 bases from J, with 18 bases between. There are 15 residues in the CDR3. In DNA form, the CDR3 reads TGCGCCAGCAGCCCGGAGGGCGGAGGATATTATGGCTACACCTTC. Protein: CASSPEGGGYYGYTF.

The chain is built from TRBV7-8 and TRBJ2-7; 7 positions match TRBD1. Germline V gene lookup returns CDR1 SGHVS and CDR2 FQNEAQ. This CDR3 is 16 amino acids long. Unmatched junction bases numbered 12, after V lost 3 bases and J lost 4 bases. This chain's CDR3 is CASSFVLDRARYEQYF. CDR3 nucleotide sequence: TGTGCCAGCAGCTTCGTACTCGACAGGGCGAGGTACGAGCAGTACTTC. Filled out from reference TRBV7-8 and TRBJ2-7, the complete variable domain reads GAGVSQSPRYKVAKRGQDVALRCDPISGHVSLFWYQQALGQGPEFLTYFQNEAQLDKSGLPSDRFFAERPEGSVSTLKIQRTQQEDSAVYLCASSFVLDRARYEQYFGPGTRLTVT.